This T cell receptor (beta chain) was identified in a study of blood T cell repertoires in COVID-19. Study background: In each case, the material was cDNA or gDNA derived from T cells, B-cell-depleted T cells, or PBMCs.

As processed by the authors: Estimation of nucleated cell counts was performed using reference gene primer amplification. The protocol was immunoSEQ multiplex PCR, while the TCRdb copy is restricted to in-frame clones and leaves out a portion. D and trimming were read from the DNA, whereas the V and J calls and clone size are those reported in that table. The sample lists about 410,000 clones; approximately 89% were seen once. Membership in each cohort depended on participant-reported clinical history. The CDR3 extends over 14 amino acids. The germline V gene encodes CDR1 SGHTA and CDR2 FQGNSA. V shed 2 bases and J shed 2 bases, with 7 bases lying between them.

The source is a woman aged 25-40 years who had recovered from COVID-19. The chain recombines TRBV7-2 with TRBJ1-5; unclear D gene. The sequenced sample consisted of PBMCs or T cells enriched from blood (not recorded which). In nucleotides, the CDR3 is TGTGCCAGCAGCTTATCCGGAGGCAATCAGCCCCAGCATTTT. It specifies CASSLSGGNQPQHF.